The entry that follows covers one TCR beta chain sequence. This CDR3 is 13 amino acids long. Trimming removed 3 bases at V and 5 bases at J, with 11 bases between. Per germline, CDR1 SGHKS and CDR2 YYEKEE (reference sequence). Each CDR3 protein is one row after TCRdb ran MiXCR on the RT-PCR reads. Among about 680,000 distinct CDR3 sequences listed, about 14% were seen once. The sample was memory CD4+ T cells from blood. The chain combines TRBV5-5 with TRBJ1-1, with no clear D. This clonotype was obtained from a female donor in good health, serving as a healthy control. CDR3 in amino acids: CASSSWARTEAFF. CDR3 nucleotide sequence: TGTGCCAGCAGCTCTTGGGCGAGGACTGAAGCTTTCTTT.